Presented here are 27 T cell receptor beta chains from one specimen sequenced in a study of OX40 agonist ivuxolimab in advanced cancers. The assay was immunoSEQ multiplex PCR, and TCRdb's table has in-frame clones only and misses some. The sample carries about 96,000 clones, 70% to 85% recorded once. Sequencing used CD4+ or CD8+ T cells sorted from blood, obtained in a trial of the OX40 agonist ivuxolimab. The receptors originated from an adult with an advanced solid tumor such as melanoma, head and neck, liver or kidney cancer.

V is TRBV19 and J is TRBJ2-7; 9 bases are shared with TRBD2. The CDR3 length is 14 residues. V lost 6 bases, J lost 6 bases, and 9 bases stayed unmatched. Per the germline V gene, CDR1 is LNHDA and CDR2 is SQIVND (reference sequence). The CDR3 reads CASSPGTSQREQYF. The CDR3 bases are TGTGCCAGTAGCCCCGGGACTAGCCAACGCGAGCAGTACTTC.

J is TRBJ2-2 and V is TRBV5-4, with D possibly matching TRBD2 (7 bases). Between the trimmed V and J ends, which lost 6 bases and 6 bases, there was a span of 15 bases. CDR3 length: 14 residues. Germline V lookup: CDR1 SGHNT, CDR2 YYREEE (reference sequence). As DNA, the CDR3 is TGTGCCAGCACCGTGGGGGGGGCGCCCGGGGAGCTGTTTTTT. This codes for CASTVGGAPGELFF.

This clone was detected a few times. The chain links TRBV11-2 to TRBJ1-2; unclear D gene. V lost 1 base and J 7 bases, leaving 4 bases between the germline ends. Germline V gives CDR1 SGHAT, CDR2 FQNNGV. The CDR3 runs 11 residues. The CDR3 DNA is TGTGCCAGCAGCTTAGGTCCTGGCTACACCTTC. It yields the protein CASSLGPGYTF.

V is TRBV30 and J is TRBJ1-5; possible D gene TRBD1, 5 bases. Germline V CDR1 and CDR2: GTSNPN, SVGIG (reference sequence). V shed 2 bases and J shed 6 bases, with 8 bases lying between them. The CDR3 extends over 12 amino acids. CDR3 DNA: TGTGCCTGGAGTCCAGGGAGTCAGCCCCAGCATTTT. Translating it yields CAWSPGSQPQHF.

J is TRBJ2-3 and V is TRBV5-1; 12 bases fit TRBD1. Germline CDR1 SGHRS, CDR2 YFSETQ. Germline trimming cut 3 bases from V and 5 bases from J; bases unmatched to any gene: 7. This CDR3 is 16 amino acids long. In nucleotides, the CDR3 is TGCGCCAGCAGCTCCGGGACAGGGGGCGGGGGAGATACGCAGTATTTT. This codes for CASSSGTGGGGDTQYF.

This chain connects TRBV9 to TRBJ2-3, with TRBD1 as a possible D gene (6 bases). CDR3 length: 14 amino acids. The V end lost 2 bases, the J end lost 6 bases, and 13 bases lay between the germline ends. CDR1 and CDR2 from the germline V gene are SGDLS and YYNGEE. The CDR3 coding sequence is TGTGCCAGCAGCGTTCGACAGGCGGTTGATACGCAGTATTTT. Its protein product is CASSVRQAVDTQYF.

CDR3 in DNA: TGTGCCAGCAGTTACTCACAGGGCCCGGTCGGTGGCTACACCTTC. As protein: CASSYSQGPVGGYTF. The chain carries TRBV6-5 and TRBJ1-2, with a tentative D call TRBD1 (6 bases). Germline CDR1 and CDR2: MNHEY and SVGAGI. The ends were cut back, 0 bases at V and 7 bases at J, with 15 bases in the middle. The CDR3 extends over 15 amino acids.

This clone occurred once. The rearrangement uses TRBV21-1 and TRBJ2-7; the table assigns TRBD1, which was not confirmed against the DNA. TRBV21-1 corresponds to a pseudogene. The CDR3 is 17 residues long. The CDR3 DNA reads as TGTGCCAGCAGCAAACGGAAAGTGAATGGGACAAACTACGAGCAGTACTTC. Amino acids: CASSKRKVNGTNYEQYF.

The gene calls are TRBV10-3 and TRBJ1-1; D is possibly TRBD1 (5 bases). This CDR3 contains 11 residues. CDR1 ENHRY and CDR2 SYGVKD come from the germline V gene. Trimming pared 11 bases from V and 1 base from J, leaving 8 bases between. This chain's CDR3 is CAVTGNTEAFF. CDR3 DNA: TGTGCCGTAACAGGGAACACTGAAGCTTTCTTT.

This clone was counted a few times. V gene TRBV5-1 combines with J gene TRBJ1-4; D call uncertain. The germline gives CDR1 SGHRS, CDR2 YFSETQ. Deletions cut 4 bases from V and 1 base from J, with 5 bases between. This CDR3 is built from 13 residues. The CDR3 DNA is TGCGCCAGCAGCCCGAGAACTAATGAAAAACTGTTTTTT. It yields the protein CASSPRTNEKLFF.

The chain employs TRBV5-8 and TRBJ1-2; weak D call: TRBD1 (6 bases). Trimming took 0 bases from V and 8 from J, leaving 17 bases between them. Looked up from germline, CDR1 is SGHTS and CDR2 is YDEGEE. The CDR3 runs to 15 residues. The DNA of the CDR3 is TGTGCCAGCAGCTTGGAGTTCCGGGGGGCCGGGGGCTACACCTTC. It yields the protein CASSLEFRGAGGYTF. The full variable domain, its missing parts supplied by reference TRBV5-8 and TRBJ1-2, is EAGVTQSPTHLIKTRGQQATLRCSPISGHTSVYWYQQALGLGLQFLLWYDEGEERNRGNFPPRFSGRQFPNYSSELNVNALELEDSALYLCASSLEFRGAGGYTFGSGTRLTVV.

V gene TRBV2 combines with J gene TRBJ1-1; weak D call: TRBD1 (5 bases). The CDR3 runs 15 residues. Deletions cut 8 bases from V and 6 bases from J, with 22 bases between. CDR1 SNHLY and CDR2 FYNNEI come from the germline V gene. The CDR3 loop reads CASDPGDGWRAEAFF. The CDR3 nucleotides read TGTGCCAGCGACCCGGGGGATGGCTGGAGGGCTGAAGCTTTCTTT.

The chain employs TRBV5-4 and TRBJ2-3; D is uncertain. The V end lost 0 bases, the J end lost 0 bases, and 8 bases lay between the germline ends. The germline CDR1 and CDR2 sequences are SGHNT and YYREEE (reference sequence). This CDR3 comprises 15 residues. The CDR3 loop is CASSLEVSSTDTQYF. Here the CDR3 DNA reads TGTGCCAGCAGCTTGGAGGTATCGAGCACAGATACGCAGTATTTT.

The chain uses TRBV6-1 and TRBJ1-1, with D possibly being TRBD1 (6 bases). Germline CDR1 and CDR2: MNHNS and SASEGT. This CDR3 is 15 amino acids long. With 6 bases removed from V and 1 base from J, the gap between germline ends came to 15 bases. The CDR3 sequence: CASSDGGSGNTEAFF. CDR3 DNA sequence: TGTGCCAGCAGCGATGGGGGCAGTGGGAACACTGAAGCTTTCTTT.

The rearrangement joins TRBV19 to TRBJ1-6; no definite D call. Trimming removed 3 bases at V and 8 bases at J, with 11 bases between. The CDR3 runs 14 residues. Germline V gene sequence: CDR1 LNHDA, CDR2 SQIVND (reference sequence). CDR3 loop: CASSMEPRDSPLHF. The CDR3 DNA follows: TGTGCCAGTAGTATGGAACCGAGGGATTCACCCCTCCACTTT.

This chain connects TRBV5-1 to TRBJ1-1; a possible D gene is TRBD1 (5 bases). Germline V gives CDR1 SGHRS, CDR2 YFSETQ. There are 18 residues in the CDR3. V was pared by 4 bases and J by 0 bases, with 22 bases between. The CDR3 loop reads CASSPAGGGVRVNTEAFF. The CDR3 coding sequence is TGCGCCAGCAGCCCGGCTGGTGGGGGGGTAAGGGTGAACACTGAAGCTTTCTTT. Supplemented by reference TRBV5-1 and TRBJ1-1, the full variable domain reads KAGVTQTPRYLIKTRGQQVTLSCSPISGHRSVSWYQQTPGQGLQFLFEYFSETQRNKGNFPGRFSGRQFSNSRSEMNVSTLELGDSALYLCASSPAGGGVRVNTEAFFGQGTRLTVV.

The gene calls are TRBV7-8 and TRBJ1-4; D is uncertain. V lost 5 bases to trimming and J lost 5 bases, with 12 bases between them. Germline lookup yields CDR1 SGHVS and CDR2 FQNEAQ. The CDR3 is 14 residues long. CDR3 in amino acids: CASSTRTLNEKLFF. DNA of the CDR3: TGTGCCAGCAGCACTCGGACCCTAAATGAAAAACTGTTTTTT.

The CDR3 bases are TGTGCCAGCAGCTTGGGGGGGATGTCCTACGAGCAGTACTTC. As protein: CASSLGGMSYEQYF. This rearrangement joins TRBV5-4 to TRBJ2-7, with D perhaps assigned TRBD1 or TRBD2 (5 bases each). Germline CDR1 reads SGHNT; CDR2 reads YYREEE (reference sequence). The V gene lost 0 bases and the J gene lost 1 base, with 8 bases spanning the gap. The CDR3 consists of 14 residues.

The gene calls are TRBV19 and TRBJ1-5, with 8 bases matching TRBD1. V was pared by 0 bases and J by 4 bases, with 5 bases of the junction left unmatched. CDR1 and CDR2 from the germline V gene are LNHDA and SQIVND (reference sequence). The CDR3 length is 16 residues. CDR3 residues: CASSIDQGTGNQPQHF. The CDR3 DNA is TGTGCCAGTAGTATAGATCAAGGGACAGGAAATCAGCCCCAGCATTTT. Full variable domain (rest looked up from reference TRBV19 and TRBJ1-5): DGGITQSPKYLFRKEGQNVTLSCEQNLNHDAMYWYRQDPGQGLRLIYYSQIVNDFQKGDIAEGYSVSREKKESFPLTVTSAQKNPTAFYLCASSIDQGTGNQPQHFGDGTRLSIL.

The genes are TRBV27 and TRBJ1-5; possibly TRBD1 for D (5 bases). Germline CDR1 MNHEY, CDR2 SMNVEV (reference sequence). Between the trimmed V and J ends, which lost 3 bases and 4 bases, there was a span of 13 bases. The CDR3 extends over 15 amino acids. CDR3 DNA sequence: TGTGCCAGCAGTTTGTCGTCGGGGGGTAATCAGCCCCAGCATTTT. It specifies CASSLSSGGNQPQHF.

The chain is built from TRBV7-3 and TRBJ2-7; TRBD1 might be the D (5 bases). V lost 6 bases and J lost 6, with 12 bases in between. Per the germline V gene, CDR1 is SGHTA and CDR2 is FQGTGA. The CDR3 length is 12 residues. The CDR3 protein is CASSPGRGEQYF. The CDR3 coding sequence is TGTGCCAGCAGTCCCGGAAGGGGCGAGCAGTACTTC.

The chain combines TRBV29-1 with TRBJ1-2; D gene unclear. The V gene lost 3 bases and the J gene lost 3 bases, with 8 bases spanning the gap. Germline V gene lookup returns CDR1 SQVTM and CDR2 ANQGSEA. The CDR3 is made up of 12 amino acids. Here the CDR3 reads CSVEAEDYGYTF. The CDR3 DNA reads as TGCAGCGTTGAGGCGGAGGACTATGGCTACACCTTC.

The chain recombines TRBV10-3 with TRBJ2-1, with D unclear. Germline V gene sequence: CDR1 ENHRY, CDR2 SYGVKD. The germline V and J ends were trimmed by 3 bases and 8 bases, with 5 bases remaining between them. This CDR3 has 11 residues. The CDR3 nucleotides read TGTGCCATCAGTGAAGGCTATGAGCAGTTCTTC. This gives the protein CAISEGYEQFF.

The rearrangement joins TRBV10-1 to TRBJ2-3; 7 nucleotides agree with TRBD2. V lost 4 bases and J lost 14; bases outside the gene matches: 9. The CDR3 covers 12 residues. Germline lookup yields CDR1 WNHNN and CDR2 SYGVQD (reference sequence). DNA of the CDR3: TGCGCCAGCAGTGTCGGACTAGAGTTTTTGTATTTT. As protein: CASSVGLEFLYF.

The chain employs TRBV5-1 and TRBJ2-5; TRBD1 or TRBD2 may be the D gene (6 bases each). The CDR3 is 14 amino acids. Germline V gene lookup returns CDR1 SGHRS and CDR2 YFSETQ. Between the trimmed V and J ends, which lost 0 bases and 5 bases, there was a span of 11 bases. The CDR3 DNA is TGCGCCAGCAGCTTGGGGGGGGCAGAGGAGACCCAGTACTTC. Amino acid sequence: CASSLGGAEETQYF.

V gene TRBV7-2 combines with J gene TRBJ1-4; D may be TRBD1 (5 bases). Germline CDR1 is SGHTA and CDR2 is FQGNSA. CDR3 length: 15 amino acids. Trimming pared 1 base from V and 8 bases from J, leaving 14 bases between. The CDR3 loop is CASSLEIGTGEKLFF. The CDR3 DNA sequence: TGTGCCAGCAGCTTAGAGATAGGGACGGGGGAAAAACTGTTTTTT. Full variable domain (missing parts from reference TRBV7-2 and TRBJ1-4): GAGVSQSPSNKVTEKGKDVELRCDPISGHTALYWYRQSLGQGLEFLIYFQGNSAPDKSGLPSDRFSAERTGGSVSTLTIQRTQQEDSAVYLCASSLEIGTGEKLFFGSGTQLSVL.

The chain has TRBV5-1 and TRBJ1-1; TRBD1 might be the D (5 bases). Germline V gives CDR1 SGHRS, CDR2 YFSETQ. The CDR3 length is 14 residues. Trimming took 5 bases from V and 3 from J, leaving 14 bases between them. The chain's CDR3 is CASRSQGKDTEAFF. CDR3 bases: TGCGCCAGCAGATCGCAGGGAAAGGACACTGAAGCTTTCTTT.